This T cell receptor beta chain was recorded in a study of CD8+ T cells in alopecia areata. Isolated RNA was reverse transcribed into cDNA used as the sequencing template. Clones were sequenced by immunoSEQ multiplex PCR, and TCRdb holds only the in-frame ones, with some missing. Here the sample spans 190,000 or so clones, roughly 60% being singletons. Indicated treatment: oral pan-JAK inhibitor, 5-10 mg twice daily. Study-wide findings and caveats: Researchers report lesional scalp, most notably alopecia totalis/universalis, outstripped normal scalp in clonality. Only a single nonresponder existed, so baseline CD8+ expansion links stay unclear.

The CDR3 is 15 residues long. In this sample, this clone turned up a few times. Its target is unknown. The sequence came from a human donor with alopecia areata. This sample comprised CD4+ T cells sorted from blood, obtained at week 24, from a patient treated with tofacitinib. V usage is TRBV21-1 and J usage is TRBJ2-1. TRBV21-1 is shown as a pseudogene. The CDR3 region has the DNA TGTGCCAGCAGCAAAGCACCCGAGGGGGGTAATGAGCAGTTCTTC. Residues: CASSKAPEGGNEQFF.